Sequencing of this T cell receptor (beta chain) was carried out in a study of shared clonotypes between healthy human individuals. From germline, CDR1 is SQVTM and CDR2 ANQGSEA. Losses at the gene ends were 6 bases for V and 5 bases for J; bases not matched to a gene: 13. There are 14 residues in the CDR3. Once extracted for a subset, genomic DNA was divided evenly among several immunoSEQ plates. In the original processing: Owing to the provision of junction-only sequences devoid of quality scores by immunoSEQ, filtering differed. Only in-frame clones appear in the TCRdb table, and some are missing; sequencing was by immunoSEQ multiplex PCR. The V and J calls and the clone size are those of that table, but D and trimming were determined from the DNA. The data show fewer than 700,000 clones, roughly 96% seen once. Naive CD8 cells lacked CD45RO and underwent positive selection for CCR7, leaving out terminally differentiated effector memory CD45RA+ cells.

Input material: naive CD8+ T cells sorted from blood. The gene calls are TRBV29-1 and TRBJ2-7, with 7 bases identical to TRBD1. The receptor's source is a woman aged 25 to 45 in good health. The CDR3 DNA reads TGCAGCGTGGGGGATGCGACAGGGAACCACGAGCAGTACTTC. Encoded protein: CSVGDATGNHEQYF.